The 23 T cell receptor beta chains below come from one sample, sequenced in a study of T cells in women clearing cervical HPV infection. Repertoires were generated with immunoSEQ multiplex PCR, while TCRdb's copy carries only in-frame clones and drops some. Its clone listing holds some 19,000 clones. The sample was blood buffy coat. All receptors come from a woman between 18 and 70 years old with a cervical HPV16 infection that either progressed to CIN3+ or cleared (not recorded which).

Comment on this clone: Read coverage stops 3 residues before the CDR3 terminus; the germline J gene supplies the remainder. This chain uses TRBV2 with TRBJ2-3; the match to TRBD1 covers 9 bases. The CDR3 runs 16 residues. CDR1 and CDR2 (germline): SNHLY, FYNNEI. The CDR3 protein is CASSADPTGGNQPQYF. CDR3 bases read: TGTGCCAGCAGTGCCGACCCAACAGGGGGCAATCAGCCG.

About this clone itself: The CDR3 end lies 3 residues beyond the end of the read and is filled in from the germline J gene. V usage is TRBV7-2 and J usage is TRBJ1-1, with D tentatively TRBD1 (6 bases). The CDR3 consists of 15 residues. The V gene lost 5 bases and the J gene lost 4 bases, with 17 bases spanning the gap. Germline V gene data show CDR1 as SGHTA and CDR2 as FQGNSA. The CDR3 region is CASSTAAGGRTEAFF. The part of the CDR3 DNA that was read is TGTGCCAGCAGCACCGCCGCGGGGGGGCGCACTGAA.

A remark on this clone: The read comes to an end 3 residues before the CDR3 does, leaving the germline J gene to fill in the end. This chain uses TRBV7-7 with TRBJ2-7, with TRBD2 identical over 9 bases. CDR1 is SSHAT, CDR2 FNYEAQ, per germline (reference sequence). This CDR3 contains 14 residues. The trim removed 5 bases at V and 6 bases at J, leaving 8 bases unmatched. CDR3: CASSPGVAGAEQYF. The part of the CDR3 DNA that was read is TGTGCCAGCAGCCCCGGAGTAGCGGGGGCCGAG.

On this clone: The read ends 3 residues early relative to the CDR3; the germline J gene fills the gap. The chain links TRBV29-1 to TRBJ1-1; a weak D match, TRBD1 (5 bases). Trimming took 3 bases from V and 1 from J, leaving 9 bases between them. The CDR3 is 13 amino acids. CDR1 is SQVTM and CDR2 is ANQGSEA in the germline V gene. The covered CDR3 bases are TGCAGCGTTGATCTGGGGGGGAACACTGAA. Its protein is CSVDLGGNTE. The full CDR3 reads CSVDLGGNTEAFF.

Notes on this clone: From the germline J gene comes the end of the CDR3, since the read stops 3 residues before it. The chain joins TRBV5-4 to TRBJ2-2, with TRBD1 as a possible D gene (5 bases). The CDR3 loop spans 15 amino acids. CDR1 and CDR2 (germline): SGHNT, YYREEE (reference sequence). V was trimmed by 0 bases and J by 6 bases, leaving 12 bases between them. This CDR3 reads CASSLEQALPGELFF. The sequenced part of the CDR3 DNA is TGTGCCAGCAGCTTGGAACAGGCCCTCCCCGGGGAG.

As concerns this clone: Sequencing ends 3 residues short of the CDR3 end; the germline J gene provides the rest. This chain connects TRBV18 to TRBJ1-4; D not certain. Deletions cut 5 bases from V and 7 bases from J, with 11 bases between. This CDR3 is 13 amino acids long. Looked up from germline, CDR1 is KGHSH and CDR2 is LQKENI. Incomplete CDR3 DNA: TGTGCCAGCTCAGAGGTCCTAGGTGAAAAA. Translating it yields CASSEVLGEK. In full, the CDR3 reads CASSEVLGEKLFF.

A note on this clone: The read ends 3 residues shy of where the CDR3 ends; the end is completed using the germline J gene. V and J are TRBV30 and TRBJ2-3; D may be TRBD2 (6 bases). Germline assignment: CDR1 GTSNPN and CDR2 SVGIG (reference sequence). Trimming removed 0 bases from V and 1 base from J, with 11 bases in between. This CDR3 spans 15 amino acids. This CDR3 reads CAWSVGGAGTDTQYF. The covered CDR3 bases are TGTGCCTGGAGTGTAGGCGGGGCAGGCACAGATACG. The entire variable domain, with the rest obtained from reference TRBV30 and TRBJ2-3, is as follows: SQTIHQWPATLVQPVGSPLSLECTVEGTSNPNLYWYRQAAGRGLQLLFYSVGIGQISSEVPQNLSASRPQDRQFILSSKKLLLSDSGFYLCAWSVGGAGTDTQYFGPGTRLTVL.

With regard to this clone: The CDR3 goes on 3 residues after the read ends, and that part is filled in from the germline J gene. The genes are TRBV18 and TRBJ2-4; D unclear. Per the germline V gene, CDR1 is KGHSH and CDR2 is LQKENI. The CDR3 length is 16 residues. CDR3 DNA, as far as it was read: TGTGCCAGCTCACCACCGAGCCTCCCCACTAACTATGGT. This translates into CASSPPSLPTNYG. The entire CDR3 protein reads CASSPPSLPTNYGQYF. The full variable domain, completed using reference TRBV18 and TRBJ2-4, is NAGVMQNPRHLVRRRGQEARLRCSPMKGHSHVYWYRQLPEEGLKFMVYLQKENIIDESGMPKERFSAEFPKEGPSILRIQQVVRGDSAAYFCASSPPSLPTNYGQYFGAGTRLSVL.

As concerns this clone: The read terminates 3 residues ahead of where the CDR3 ends, so the germline J gene completes it. The V call is TRBV5-1, the J call TRBJ2-5; TRBD1 is a possible D gene (6 bases). CDR1 and CDR2 (germline): SGHRS, YFSETQ. V was shortened by 4 bases and J by 1 base, with 11 bases between the two germline ends. CDR3 length: 14 amino acids. The sequenced part of the CDR3 DNA is TGCGCCAGCAGCCTCGGGACACCCCAAGAGACC. Amino acids: CASSLGTPQET. The complete CDR3 protein is CASSLGTPQETQYF.

Concerning this clone itself: The observed sequence ends 3 residues before the CDR3 terminus, with the missing tail filled in from the germline J gene. This chain uses TRBV20-1 with TRBJ1-1, with TRBD1 matching 9 bases. Germline V gene lookup returns CDR1 DFQATT and CDR2 SNEGSKA (reference sequence). V trimming: 6 bases; J trimming: 2 bases; junction bases outside the gene matches: 7. The CDR3 extends over 14 amino acids. CDR3 loop: CSAVVGQGNTEAFF. The CDR3 DNA, read in part, is TGCAGTGCCGTCGTGGGACAGGGTAACACTGAA.

A remark on this clone: The read comes to an end 3 residues before the CDR3 does, leaving the germline J gene to fill in the end. This chain links TRBV6-1 with TRBJ2-1, with 9 bases aligning to TRBD1. Unmatched junction bases numbered 7, after V lost 4 bases and J lost 6 bases. CDR1 is MNHNS and CDR2 is SASEGT in the germline V gene. CDR3 length equals 15 residues. CDR3 bases read: TGTGCCAGCAGTGCCCGATCGACAGGGGGCAATGAG. Translated, it gives CASSARSTGGNE. The entire CDR3 is CASSARSTGGNEQFF.

In the case of this clone: The read ends 3 residues before the CDR3 terminus; that terminus is restored from the germline J gene. The chain links TRBV6-1 to TRBJ1-2, with D possibly being TRBD1 (5 bases). This CDR3 spans 15 amino acids. V was cut by 1 base and J by 3 bases, with 12 bases left in between. The germline CDR1 and CDR2 sequences are MNHNS and SASEGT. The CDR3 DNA, read in part, is TGTGCCAGCAGTGAAGGAGTAGAGGGGTACTATGGC. It specifies CASSEGVEGYYG. The CDR3 reads in full as CASSEGVEGYYGYTF.

As to this clone: The read ends 3 residues shy of where the CDR3 ends; the end is completed using the germline J gene. The chain links TRBV10-3 to TRBJ2-5, with 14 bases that match TRBD2. The CDR3 length is 19 residues. V lost 3 bases and J lost 3; bases outside the gene matches: 12. The germline CDR1 and CDR2 sequences are ENHRY and SYGVKD. CDR3 bases read: TGTGCCATCAGTGACCCCGCGGGACTAGCGGGGGCCACTGAAGAGACC. Translating gives CAISDPAGLAGATEET. The whole CDR3 protein reads CAISDPAGLAGATEETQYF.

For this clone: Read data end 3 residues before the CDR3 end; the end is taken from the germline J gene. The V call is TRBV30, the J call TRBJ2-4, with a weak D call TRBD1 (6 bases). The CDR3 runs 14 residues. Germline assignment: CDR1 GTSNPN and CDR2 SVGIG (reference sequence). CDR3 protein: CAWSTLRQGFGQYF. The DNA read from the CDR3 is TGTGCCTGGAGCACACTCCGCCAGGGGTTTGGT.

As concerns this clone: The missing CDR3 end, 3 residues past where the read stops, is filled in from the germline J gene. The rearrangement joins TRBV5-4 to TRBJ1-4; 11 positions agree with TRBD1. From germline, CDR1 is SGHNT and CDR2 YYREEE (reference sequence). The CDR3 contains 15 residues. This chain's CDR3 is CASSLGQGDNSPLFF. Partial CDR3 DNA: TGTGCCAGCAGCCTGGGACAGGGGGATAATTCACCA.

A remark on this clone: Sequence at one end of the junction differs from germline and may be a read error. Read coverage stops 3 residues before the CDR3 terminus; the germline J gene supplies the remainder. This sequence joins TRBV4-2 and TRBJ2-1, with a weak D call TRBD1 (5 bases). Germline V CDR1 and CDR2: LGHNA, YNFKEQ. The CDR3 length is 16 residues. This chain's CDR3 is CASSQEGTGNYNEQFF. Partial CDR3 DNA: TGCGCCAGCAGCCAAGAAGGCACAGGCAACTACAATGAG.

Of note for this clone: The read stops 3 residues short of the end of the CDR3; the missing end is completed from the germline J gene. At the DNA level, this CDR3 is encoded by other sequences in the same sample as well. The rearrangement joins TRBV20-1 to TRBJ1-5; possibly TRBD1 for D (5 bases). Deletions cut 1 base from V and 3 bases from J, with 13 bases between. The CDR3 spans 15 residues. Germline V gives CDR1 DFQATT, CDR2 SNEGSKA (reference sequence). The DNA read from the CDR3 is TGCAGTGCTAGAGTCGATCAGGGTTTCAATCAGCCC. Its translation is CSARVDQGFNQP. The whole CDR3 sequence is CSARVDQGFNQPQHF.

A remark on this clone: The CDR3 end falls 3 residues outside the read, so it is completed with the germline J gene. The V gene is TRBV7-8, the J gene TRBJ2-5, with 8 bases fitting TRBD2. CDR1 and CDR2 (germline): SGHVS, FQNEAQ. The CDR3 is 14 residues long. The V segment lost 10 bases and the J segment 0 bases; nucleotides outside the gene matches: 7. The CDR3 protein is CATLPGGYQETQYF. The sequenced CDR3 bases are TGTGCCACCCTGCCGGGGGGGTACCAAGAGACC.

In regard to this clone: The CDR3 goes on 3 residues after the read ends, and that part is filled in from the germline J gene. The chain joins TRBV19 to TRBJ1-2; 7 nucleotides agree with TRBD1. Germline lookup yields CDR1 LNHDA and CDR2 SQIVND (reference sequence). The CDR3 has 14 residues. The V and J ends lost 6 bases and 6 bases, in that order; junction bases with no gene match: 10. CDR3 DNA (partial): TGTGCCAGTAGGGACATTGCAGGGGGACATGGC. Translating it yields CASRDIAGGHG. The complete CDR3 sequence is CASRDIAGGHGYTF.

On this clone itself: With the read ending 3 residues before the CDR3 end, the germline J gene is used to fill in that end. This rearrangement joins TRBV12-3 or TRBV12-4 to TRBJ2-7; tentatively, D is TRBD2 (6 bases). This CDR3 spans 15 amino acids. Trimming pared 7 bases from V and 5 bases from J, leaving 21 bases between. CDR3 loop: CASTLKRRGSHEQYF. CDR3 bases read: TGTGCCAGCACTCTAAAACGGAGGGGAAGCCACGAG.

A word on this clone: Read coverage stops 3 residues before the CDR3 terminus; the germline J gene supplies the remainder. J is TRBJ1-1 and V is TRBV7-2; 10 nucleotides agree with TRBD1. The CDR3 is made up of 18 amino acids. Germline V CDR1 and CDR2: SGHTA, FQGNSA. The CDR3 loop is CASSLALGQGKKAGEAFF. The covered CDR3 bases are TGTGCCAGCAGCTTAGCGTTGGGACAGGGGAAAAAGGCCGGGGAA. The full variable domain, its missing parts supplied by reference TRBV7-2 and TRBJ1-1, is GAGVSQSPSNKVTEKGKDVELRCDPISGHTALYWYRQSLGQGLEFLIYFQGNSAPDKSGLPSDRFSAERTGGSVSTLTIQRTQQEDSAVYLCASSLALGQGKKAGEAFFGQGTRLTVV.

Here the CDR3 reads CAWTTSSTGVSGYTF. The CDR3 bases that were read are TGTGCCTGGACGACCTCCTCGACAGGGGTGAGCGGC. The chain carries TRBV30 and TRBJ1-2; 8 bases line up with TRBD1. The observed sequence ends 3 residues before the CDR3 terminus, with the missing tail filled in from the germline J gene. CDR1 GTSNPN and CDR2 SVGIG come from the germline V gene (reference sequence). CDR3 length: 15 residues.

CDR3 amino acids: CSVAPTSGGETQYF. CDR3 bases read: TGCAGCGTTGCCCCGACTAGCGGGGGGGAGACG. This chain joins TRBV29-1 and TRBJ2-3; 14 bases fit TRBD2. The read terminates 3 residues before the CDR3 end, so the remaining end is supplied by the germline J gene. CDR1 and CDR2 (germline): SQVTM, ANQGSEA. This CDR3 contains 14 residues.